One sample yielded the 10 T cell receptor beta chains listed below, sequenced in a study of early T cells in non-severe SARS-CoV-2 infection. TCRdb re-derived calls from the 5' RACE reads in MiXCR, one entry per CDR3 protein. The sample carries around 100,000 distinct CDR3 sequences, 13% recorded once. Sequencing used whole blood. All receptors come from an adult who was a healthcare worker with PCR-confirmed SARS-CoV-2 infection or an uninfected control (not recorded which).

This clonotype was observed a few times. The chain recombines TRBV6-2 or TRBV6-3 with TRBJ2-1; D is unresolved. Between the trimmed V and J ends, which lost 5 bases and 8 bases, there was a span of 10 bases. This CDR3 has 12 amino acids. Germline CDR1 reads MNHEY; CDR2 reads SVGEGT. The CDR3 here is CASSPRSDEQFF. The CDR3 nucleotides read TGTGCCAGCAGTCCTAGATCGGATGAGCAGTTCTTC.

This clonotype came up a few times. CDR3 in amino acids: CSVEGLDRGSYTF. The CDR3, as DNA: TGCAGCGTTGAGGGCCTGGACAGGGGTAGCTACACCTTC. V gene TRBV29-1 combines with J gene TRBJ1-2; 9 bases agree with TRBD1. V shed 3 bases and J 9 bases; nucleotides not matched to a gene: 8. Germline V gene data show CDR1 as SQVTM and CDR2 as ANQGSEA. The CDR3 is 13 amino acids.

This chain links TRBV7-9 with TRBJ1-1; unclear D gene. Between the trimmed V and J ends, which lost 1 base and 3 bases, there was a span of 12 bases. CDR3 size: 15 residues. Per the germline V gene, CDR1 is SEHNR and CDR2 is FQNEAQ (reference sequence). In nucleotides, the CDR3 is TGTGCCAGCAGCTTAGGTTGGGCCGATGACACTGAAGCTTTCTTT. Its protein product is CASSLGWADDTEAFF.

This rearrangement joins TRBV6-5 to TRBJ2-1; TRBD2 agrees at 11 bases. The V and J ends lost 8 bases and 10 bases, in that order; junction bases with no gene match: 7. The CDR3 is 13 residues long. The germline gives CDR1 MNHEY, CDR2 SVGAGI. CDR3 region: CASGGLAGGEQFF. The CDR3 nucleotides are TGTGCCAGCGGAGGTCTAGCGGGAGGAGAGCAGTTCTTC.

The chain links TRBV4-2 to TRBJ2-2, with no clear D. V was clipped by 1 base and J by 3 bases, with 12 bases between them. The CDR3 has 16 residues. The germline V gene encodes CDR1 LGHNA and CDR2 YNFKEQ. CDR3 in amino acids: CASSQGGQADTGELFF. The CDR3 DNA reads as TGTGCCAGCAGCCAAGGCGGCCAGGCGGACACCGGGGAGCTGTTTTTT.

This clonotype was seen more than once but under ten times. The CDR3 DNA follows: TGTGCCAGCAGCCAGCGAGGGGGGAGCGGAGATACGCAGTATTTT. Encoded protein: CASSQRGGSGDTQYF. The chain links TRBV5-4 to TRBJ2-3; D could derive from TRBD1 or TRBD2 (6 bases each). The CDR3 spans 15 residues. V dropped 4 bases and J dropped 5 bases, with 17 bases sitting between them. The germline CDR1 and CDR2 sequences are SGHNT and YYREEE (reference sequence).

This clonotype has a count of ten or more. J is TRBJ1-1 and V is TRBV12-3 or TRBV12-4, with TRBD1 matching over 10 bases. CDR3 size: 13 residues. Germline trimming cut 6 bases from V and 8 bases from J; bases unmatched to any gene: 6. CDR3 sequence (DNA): TGTGCCAGCAGGCCCCCGGGACAGGGGGAAGCTTTCTTT. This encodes CASRPPGQGEAFF.

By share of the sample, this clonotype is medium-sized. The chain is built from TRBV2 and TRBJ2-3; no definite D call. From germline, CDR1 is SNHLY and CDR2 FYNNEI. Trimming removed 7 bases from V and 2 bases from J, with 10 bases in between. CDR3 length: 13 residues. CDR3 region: CASTQENTDTQYF. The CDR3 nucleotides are TGTGCCAGCACTCAGGAGAACACAGATACGCAGTATTTT.

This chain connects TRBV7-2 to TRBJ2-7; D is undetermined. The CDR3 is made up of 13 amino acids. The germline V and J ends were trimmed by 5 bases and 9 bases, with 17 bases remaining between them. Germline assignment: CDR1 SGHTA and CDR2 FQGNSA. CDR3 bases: TGTGCCAGCAGCGACCCCCCAGCCCGGGTGCAGTACTTC. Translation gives CASSDPPARVQYF.

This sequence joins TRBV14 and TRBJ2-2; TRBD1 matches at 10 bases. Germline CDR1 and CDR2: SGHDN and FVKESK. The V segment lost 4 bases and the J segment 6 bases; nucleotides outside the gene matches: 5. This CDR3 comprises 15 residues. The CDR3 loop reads CASSLRTGGAGELFF. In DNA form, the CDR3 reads TGTGCCAGCAGCCTTCGGACAGGGGGAGCCGGGGAGCTGTTTTTT.